A single sample is the source of the 6 T cell receptor beta chains below, sequenced in a study of T cell responses to AZD1222 COVID-19 vaccine. Some clones are missing from TCRdb's copy, which holds only in-frame ones; the method was immunoSEQ multiplex PCR. Among approximately 130,000 clones listed, about nine tenths were seen once. The specimen was peripheral blood, collected 28 days after the second AZD1222 dose. The origin of the receptors is an adult who received the AZD1222 COVID-19 vaccine.

CDR3 DNA sequence: TGTGCCAGCAGTTCTGTACACAGGGGAGTTACTGAAGCTTTCTTT. It encodes CASSSVHRGVTEAFF. The rearrangement joins TRBV27 to TRBJ1-1; 7 nucleotides match TRBD1. CDR1 and CDR2 from the germline V gene are MNHEY and SMNVEV (reference sequence). The CDR3 contains 15 residues. Unmatched junction bases numbered 10, after V lost 4 bases and J lost 5 bases.

The chain combines TRBV5-5 with TRBJ1-1; maybe TRBD1 (6 bases). The CDR3 covers 14 residues. Germline V CDR1 and CDR2: SGHKS, YYEKEE (reference sequence). Trimming took 2 bases from V and 1 from J, leaving 9 bases between them. This CDR3 is CASSFLTGNTEAFF. CDR3 coding DNA: TGTGCCAGCAGCTTCCTGACAGGGAACACTGAAGCTTTCTTT.

This chain uses TRBV11-3 with TRBJ1-1; perhaps TRBD1 as D (5 bases). CDR1 SGHNT and CDR2 YENEEA come from the germline V gene. The ends were cut back, 5 bases at V and 1 base at J, with 8 bases in the middle. The CDR3 is 13 residues long. The CDR3, as DNA: TGTGCCAGCAGCCAACAGGCGAACACTGAAGCTTTCTTT. Amino acids: CASSQQANTEAFF.

This chain links TRBV29-1 with TRBJ1-5; D is perhaps TRBD1 (6 bases). The V end lost 6 bases, the J end lost 7 bases, and 16 bases lay between the germline ends. This CDR3 contains 13 residues. Germline V gives CDR1 SQVTM, CDR2 ANQGSEA. CDR3 in amino acids: CSVAQGEWQPQHF. The CDR3 nucleotides read TGCAGCGTGGCACAGGGAGAGTGGCAGCCCCAGCATTTT.

The CDR3 DNA is TGTGCCAGCAGCCCCGGGGGAGCAGGAAACACTGAAGCTTTCTTT. Its protein product is CASSPGGAGNTEAFF. The V call is TRBV13, the J call TRBJ1-1, with a weak D call TRBD1 (5 bases). From germline, CDR1 is PRHDT and CDR2 FYEKMQ (reference sequence). The CDR3 is made up of 15 amino acids. The ends were cut back, 5 bases at V and 2 bases at J, with 15 bases in the middle. Variable domain in full (rest from reference TRBV13 and TRBJ1-1): AAGVIQSPRHLIKEKRETATLKCYPIPRHDTVYWYQQGPGQDPQFLISFYEKMQSDKGSIPDRFSAQQFSDYHSELNMSSLELGDSALYFCASSPGGAGNTEAFFGQGTRLTVV.

The chain carries TRBV20-1 and TRBJ2-7, with 8 bases lining up with TRBD2. The germline V gene encodes CDR1 DFQATT and CDR2 SNEGSKA (reference sequence). Unmatched junction bases numbered 3, after V lost 3 bases and J lost 2 bases. The CDR3 runs 13 residues. The CDR3 is CSASGTSTYEQYF. In DNA, the CDR3 is TGCAGTGCTAGTGGGACTAGTACCTACGAGCAGTACTTC.